The next 5 T cell receptor beta chains were all read from a single sample in a study of blood T cell repertoires in COVID-19. Generated by immunoSEQ multiplex PCR, the TCRdb table keeps only in-frame clones and is missing some. Of about 310,000 clones detected, 90% appear once; the ten largest clones hold 3.5% to 4.5%. Sequenced sample: PBMCs or T cells enriched from blood (not recorded which). The receptors derive from a woman between 18 and 29 years old with acute COVID-19.

The chain uses TRBV19 and TRBJ2-7; a weak D match, TRBD1 (6 bases). The V end lost 3 bases, the J end lost 3 bases, and 15 bases lay between the germline ends. Germline-derived CDR1 and CDR2 are LNHDA and SQIVND (reference sequence). This CDR3 region has 15 residues. CDR3 DNA sequence: TGTGCCAGTAGTATTTCAATTACAGGGAACTACGAGCAGTACTTC. Translated: CASSISITGNYEQYF.

The chain combines TRBV19 with TRBJ1-1; D ambiguous. Germline CDR1 and CDR2: LNHDA and SQIVND (reference sequence). This CDR3 has 12 amino acids. The V end lost 5 bases, the J end lost 3 bases, and 7 bases lay between the germline ends. The DNA for the CDR3 is TGTGCCAGTAGTGGAGCGCACACTGAAGCTTTCTTT. Amino acid sequence: CASSGAHTEAFF.

This chain joins TRBV7-3 and TRBJ2-3; TRBD2 aligns across 9 bases. The V and J ends lost 0 bases and 4 bases, in that order; junction bases with no gene match: 5. The CDR3 runs to 16 residues. The V gene's germline CDR1 is SGHTA and CDR2 FQGTGA. CDR3 protein: CASSLTFSGSADTQYF. DNA of the CDR3: TGTGCCAGCAGCTTAACGTTTAGCGGGAGCGCAGATACGCAGTATTTT.

The chain has TRBV11-2 and TRBJ2-2, with 8 bases identical to TRBD1. This CDR3 is 14 amino acids long. Per germline, CDR1 SGHAT and CDR2 FQNNGV. V was clipped by 3 bases and J by 5 bases; unmatched bases: 2. As DNA, the CDR3 is TGTGCCAGCAGCTTTCAGGGGGCAACCGGGGAGCTGTTTTTT. Protein product: CASSFQGATGELFF.

The rearrangement links TRBV7-9 to TRBJ1-2; D unclear. Trimming removed 4 bases at V and 8 bases at J, with 11 bases between. Germline V gene lookup returns CDR1 SEHNR and CDR2 FQNEAQ (reference sequence). This CDR3 is 12 amino acids long. Here the CDR3 reads CASSSISSGYTF. The CDR3 DNA follows: TGTGCCAGCAGCTCCATTAGCTCCGGCTACACCTTC.